This T cell receptor (beta chain) was recovered during a study of T cell repertoires in cytomegalovirus infection. Points from the study as a whole: CMV-specific TCR beta clonotypes restricted by HLA-C were the ones dominating the ex vivo response.

TCRdb re-called the reads through MiXCR, storing one row per CDR3 protein. The top ten clones hold under 9% of a sample with 300,000 to 400,000 distinct CDR3 sequences, less than 20% of them seen once. The CDR3 sequence is 11 residues long. The junction had 1 base not matched to a gene; V was cut back by 10 bases and J by 4 bases. Germline CDR1 SNHLY, CDR2 FYNNEI. In the case of this clonotype: Its target is unknown.

The sequence derives from a human donor in good health (CMV status not recorded). Some clones in this sample may be carry-over from other donors' samples. The chain employs TRBV2 and TRBJ2-1, with 7 positions matching TRBD2. The material sequenced was PBMCs. The CDR3 is CAILAYNEQFF. In nucleotides, the CDR3 is TGTGCCATACTAGCGTACAATGAGCAGTTCTTC.